Below are 10 T cell receptor beta chains sequenced from a single sample in a study of blood T cells in healthy people across ages. The use of a sample-barcoded 5' primer and a J-beta primer mix characterized a second PCR of roughly 6 to 11 cycles. Via MiXCR, TCRdb re-called the 5' RACE reads, giving one row per CDR3 protein. The sample consists of about 730,000 distinct CDR3 sequences, more than 40% of them appearing once. The sample was blood. All receptors derive from a woman aged 60-75 years in good health.

J is TRBJ2-3 and V is TRBV12-3 or TRBV12-4, with D maybe TRBD2 (6 bases). This CDR3 spans 15 amino acids. V lost 4 bases, J lost 1 base, and 12 bases lay in between. The CDR3 DNA is TGTGCCAGCAGTTCGAGCGGGTCCCGCACAGATACGCAGTATTTT. This codes for CASSSSGSRTDTQYF.

This chain joins TRBV10-3 and TRBJ2-5, with 7 bases matching TRBD1. Losses at the gene ends were 10 bases for V and 2 bases for J; bases not matched to a gene: 10. The CDR3 has 14 amino acids. Germline lookup yields CDR1 ENHRY and CDR2 SYGVKD. CDR3: CATKGALAQETQYF. CDR3 nucleotides: TGTGCCACAAAGGGGGCATTAGCTCAAGAGACCCAGTACTTC.

This clonotype occurred a few times. A read error may be the cause here, since a much bigger clone is one base away. The chain links TRBV7-7 to TRBJ2-1; D remains unclear. The CDR3 contains 12 residues. V was pared by 2 bases and J by 13 bases, with 12 bases between. Looked up from germline, CDR1 is SSHAT and CDR2 is FNYEAQ (reference sequence). The CDR3 nucleotides read TGTGCCAGCAGCTTATTAGGCGAGACCCAGTTCTTC. Encoded protein: CASSLLGETQFF.

This clonotype was seen a handful of times. The chain employs TRBV12-3 or TRBV12-4 and TRBJ1-4, with 8 bases matching TRBD1. The CDR3 covers 14 residues. Trimming cost V 5 bases and J 7 bases; bases outside gene matches: 6. The CDR3 coding sequence is TGTGCCAGCAGTCAAGACAGGGGTCGTGAAAAACTGTTTTTT. The encoded protein is CASSQDRGREKLFF.

This chain joins TRBV20-1 and TRBJ2-5; tentative D call: TRBD1 (6 bases). Matching the DNA end better, TRBJ2-7 makes the J call doubtful. Looked up from germline, CDR1 is DFQATT and CDR2 is SNEGSKA (reference sequence). CDR3 length equals 13 residues. The DNA for the CDR3 is TGCAGTGCTAGGCGACAGGCAACCTACGAGCAGTACTTC. Translating it yields CSARRQATYEQYF.

The chain uses TRBV12-3 or TRBV12-4 and TRBJ1-5, with a weak D call TRBD1 (6 bases). The V and J ends lost 6 bases and 5 bases respectively, with 14 bases between them. The CDR3 runs to 14 residues. As DNA, the CDR3 is TGTGCCAGCAGCTTCGGGGCAGGGGATCAGCCCCAGCATTTT. Amino acids: CASSFGAGDQPQHF.

Only a few counts were recorded for this clonotype. This chain connects TRBV27 to TRBJ2-2, with D perhaps assigned TRBD1 or TRBD2 (6 bases each). The germline V and J ends were trimmed by 2 bases and 5 bases, with 18 bases remaining between them. The germline V gene encodes CDR1 MNHEY and CDR2 SMNVEV (reference sequence). This CDR3 contains 17 residues. The CDR3 sequence is CASSLRGTGVRTGELFF. DNA for the CDR3: TGTGCCAGCAGTTTAAGGGGGACGGGAGTCCGAACCGGGGAGCTGTTTTTT.

This clonotype occurred a few times. This chain connects TRBV24-1 to TRBJ2-1; the match to TRBD2 covers 8 bases. This CDR3 is built from 19 residues. Germline assignment: CDR1 KGHDR and CDR2 SFDVKD. V dropped 3 bases and J dropped 3; count of bases not matched to a gene: 15. The CDR3 sequence: CATSDPSGISGRFYNEQFF. CDR3 nucleotide sequence: TGTGCCACCAGTGATCCCTCCGGTATCAGCGGGAGATTCTACAATGAGCAGTTCTTC.

The chain recombines TRBV6-1 with TRBJ2-1; 8 nucleotides match TRBD2. Germline V gene data show CDR1 as MNHNS and CDR2 as SASEGT. With V trimmed by 10 bases and J by 4 bases, 9 bases remained unmatched. The CDR3 totals 14 residues. The CDR3 loop reads CATEPGGAYNEQFF. The CDR3 DNA reads as TGTGCCACGGAACCCGGGGGGGCTTACAATGAGCAGTTCTTC.

The chain employs TRBV7-9 and TRBJ2-1, with TRBD2 identical over 9 bases. This CDR3 is built from 13 residues. Germline trimming cut 7 bases from V and 13 bases from J; bases unmatched to any gene: 11. From germline, CDR1 is SEHNR and CDR2 FQNEAQ (reference sequence). CDR3 in DNA: TGTGCCAGCACTAGCGGGGCAAAAGAGACCCAGTTCTTC. Translation gives CASTSGAKETQFF. The full variable domain, completed using reference TRBV7-9 and TRBJ2-1, is DTGVSQNPRHKITKRGQNVTFRCDPISEHNRLYWYRQTLGQGPEFLTYFQNEAQLEKSRLLSDRFSAERPKGSFSTLEIQRTEQGDSAMYLCASTSGAKETQFFGPGTRLTVL.